A single sample is the source of the 28 T cell receptor beta chains below, sequenced in a study of identical twins (dated by TCRdb to the mid-2010s). Libraries were constructed by 5' RACE. The sequencing machine was an Illumina HiSeq 2000. TCRdb reanalyzed the raw reads on its own, using fastp at Q25 for trimming and MiXCR for clone calling, and kept in-frame beta chains. A single entry per CDR3 protein holds the most common genes and DNA from its merged rows. Counted in this sample were about 500,000 distinct CDR3 sequences; approximately 14% of them appeared once. In total, the top ten clones hold approximately 1% of the sample. This same sample was also taken into another study, of yellow fever vaccine responses in identical twins.

Sequencing was carried out using CD4+ T cells sorted from blood. These receptor sequences come from a woman aged 18-35 years in good health.

The J gene is TRBJ2-3, the V gene TRBV5-6; D might be TRBD1 (6 bases). V dropped 4 bases and J dropped 2 bases, with 17 bases sitting between them. Germline V gene sequence: CDR1 SGHDT, CDR2 YYEEEE. The CDR3 spans 16 residues. DNA for the CDR3: TGTGCCAGCAGCATCATGGGGGCAGGGGTCACAGATACGCAGTATTTT. This encodes CASSIMGAGVTDTQYF.

The rearrangement links TRBV20-1 to TRBJ2-7, with a tentative D call TRBD1 (5 bases). Trimming shortened V by 4 bases and J by 2 bases, and 9 bases separated the two germline ends. Germline CDR1 is DFQATT and CDR2 is SNEGSKA (reference sequence). The CDR3 covers 12 residues. Here the CDR3 DNA reads TGCAGTGCTAACGCGGACACCTACGAGCAGTACTTC. This gives the protein CSANADTYEQYF.

This clonotype was detected only a few times. The CDR3 nucleotides read TGTGCCAGTAGTGCCTCAGGGGGATTCTACGAGCAGTACTTC. This sequence encodes CASSASGGFYEQYF. The chain recombines TRBV19 with TRBJ2-7, with 7 nucleotides matching TRBD1. Unmatched junction bases numbered 7, after V lost 5 bases and J lost 3 bases. This CDR3 region has 14 residues. From germline, CDR1 is LNHDA and CDR2 SQIVND (reference sequence). The full variable domain, in which reference TRBV19 and TRBJ2-7 provide the parts outside the CDR3, is DGGITQSPKYLFRKEGQNVTLSCEQNLNHDAMYWYRQDPGQGLRLIYYSQIVNDFQKGDIAEGYSVSREKKESFPLTVTSAQKNPTAFYLCASSASGGFYEQYFGPGTRLTVT.

This sequence joins TRBV29-1 and TRBJ2-5; D remains unclear. Looked up from germline, CDR1 is SQVTM and CDR2 is ANQGSEA. There are 13 residues in the CDR3. Deletions cut 4 bases from V and 4 bases from J, with 13 bases between. CDR3 coding DNA: TGCAGCGTTGGTCTTCTCATCGGAGAGACCCAGTACTTC. Amino acids: CSVGLLIGETQYF.

There are a few counts of this clonotype. This chain joins TRBV19 and TRBJ2-1; D is perhaps TRBD1 (6 bases). The V gene's germline CDR1 is LNHDA and CDR2 SQIVND (reference sequence). The V gene lost 0 bases and the J gene lost 14 bases, with 14 bases spanning the gap. The CDR3 loop spans 13 amino acids. CDR3 nucleotides: TGTGCCAGTAGTATAGAACGGGACAAGGTTAAGTTCTTC. It codes for CASSIERDKVKFF.

This clonotype showed up just a few times. This chain uses TRBV20-1 with TRBJ1-2, with D possibly TRBD1 on 6 matching bases. The CDR3 runs to 13 residues. In germline, CDR1 is DFQATT, CDR2 SNEGSKA (reference sequence). Trimming removed 3 bases at V and 6 bases at J, with 14 bases between. DNA for the CDR3: TGCAGTGCTAGTGTATTTAACAGGGATGGCTACACCTTC. This translates into CSASVFNRDGYTF.

This clonotype turned up a few times. The CDR3 sequence is CASSSGGGAHEQFF. Written as DNA, the CDR3 is TGTGCCAGCAGTTCAGGGGGGGGGGCCCATGAGCAGTTCTTC. The chain has TRBV12-3 or TRBV12-4 and TRBJ2-1, with D tentatively TRBD1 or TRBD2 (7 bases each). Between the trimmed V and J ends, which lost 4 bases and 8 bases, there was a span of 15 bases. CDR3 length: 14 residues.

The table lists this clonotype with a few counts. J is TRBJ1-2 and V is TRBV3-1; no clear D gene. The V gene's germline CDR1 is LGHDT and CDR2 YNNKEL (reference sequence). V lost 0 bases to trimming and J lost 6 bases, with 5 bases between them. CDR3 size: 12 residues. CDR3 DNA: TGTGCCAGCAGCCAAGATCTAAATGGCTACACCTTC. Its protein is CASSQDLNGYTF.

The V gene is TRBV3-1, the J gene TRBJ2-7; D possibly corresponds to TRBD1 (6 bases). The V end lost 4 bases, the J end lost 3 bases, and 10 bases lay between the germline ends. CDR3 length equals 13 residues. CDR1 is LGHDT and CDR2 is YNNKEL in the germline V gene (reference sequence). CDR3 sequence (DNA): TGTGCCAGCAGCCCCCAGGGGCTCTACGAGCAGTACTTC. This codes for CASSPQGLYEQYF.

In this sample, this clonotype turned up many times. The chain links TRBV6-1 to TRBJ1-1; the match to TRBD1 covers 7 bases. Unmatched junction bases numbered 6, after V lost 4 bases and J lost 1 base. Looked up from germline, CDR1 is MNHNS and CDR2 is SASEGT. CDR3 length: 15 residues. CDR3 nucleotides: TGTGCCAGCAGTGGAGCCGGGACAGCGAACACTGAAGCTTTCTTT. This encodes CASSGAGTANTEAFF.

This clonotype came up a few times. This chain joins TRBV20-1 and TRBJ2-3; D is undetermined. V shed 0 bases and J shed 0 bases, with 7 bases lying between them. The length of the CDR3 is 14 residues. Germline-derived CDR1 and CDR2 are DFQATT and SNEGSKA (reference sequence). The DNA of the CDR3 is TGCAGTGCTAGAGAGGTCCCTAGCACAGATACGCAGTATTTT. Its translation is CSAREVPSTDTQYF.

This clonotype was recorded a few times. The chain has TRBV11-2 and TRBJ2-3; D is unresolved. In germline, CDR1 is SGHAT, CDR2 FQNNGV. Between the trimmed V and J ends, which lost 5 bases and 2 bases, there was a span of 11 bases. The CDR3 runs to 14 residues. This chain's CDR3 is CASSPGQFTDTQYF. As DNA, the CDR3 is TGTGCCAGCAGCCCCGGTCAGTTCACAGATACGCAGTATTTT.

This clonotype was found a few times. The chain carries TRBV6-1 and TRBJ2-1; D remains unclear. Per the germline V gene, CDR1 is MNHNS and CDR2 is SASEGT. Trimming removed 8 bases at V and 7 bases at J, with 15 bases between. The CDR3 has 13 amino acids. In nucleotides, the CDR3 is TGTGCCAGCCTAACTCCCCCGGCTAATGAGCAGTTCTTC. Protein: CASLTPPANEQFF.

This rearrangement joins TRBV9 to TRBJ2-3; D possibly corresponds to TRBD2 (6 bases). Germline loops: CDR1 SGDLS, CDR2 YYNGEE. This CDR3 is 14 amino acids long. The V and J ends lost 4 bases and 2 bases respectively, with 11 bases between them. The CDR3 loop is CASSFRTITDTQYF. CDR3 nucleotide sequence: TGTGCCAGCAGCTTTCGGACTATCACAGATACGCAGTATTTT.

Comments on this clonotype: The DNA is omitted, as the CDR3 cannot be located on it reliably, and the CDR3 follows TCRdb's listing. V usage is TRBV7-5 and J usage is TRBJ1-4. TRBV7-5 has pseudogene status. The CDR3 comprises 14 residues, both ends counted. The CDR3 spells CISVPELANEKLFF.

The chain links TRBV7-2 to TRBJ2-2; TRBD1 might be the D (6 bases). The germline gives CDR1 SGHTA, CDR2 FQGNSA. Trimming shortened V by 4 bases and J by 3 bases, and 15 bases separated the two germline ends. The CDR3 sequence is 16 residues long. The CDR3 sequence is CASSYRTAGDTGELFF. The CDR3 DNA reads TGTGCCAGCAGCTACAGGACAGCAGGGGACACCGGGGAGCTGTTTTTT.

This clonotype occurred once. The genes are TRBV29-1 and TRBJ2-6; D gene ambiguous. The CDR3 has 15 residues. V gave up 0 bases and J gave up 4 bases, with 10 bases separating them. Germline loops: CDR1 SQVTM, CDR2 ANQGSEA. CDR3 nucleotides: TGCAGCGTTGAAGATCCAGACAAGGGGGCCAACGTCCTGACTTTC. Residues: CSVEDPDKGANVLTF.

The CDR3 reads CASSSLRHGEQFF. In nucleotides, the CDR3 is TGTGCCAGCAGCTCACTCCGGCATGGGGAGCAGTTCTTC. V gene TRBV28 combines with J gene TRBJ2-1; D is undetermined. The CDR3 length is 13 residues. Trimming pared 6 bases from V and 10 bases from J, leaving 16 bases between. Germline loops: CDR1 MDHEN, CDR2 SYDVKM. The whole variable domain, remainder taken from reference TRBV28 and TRBJ2-1, is DVKVTQSSRYLVKRTGEKVFLECVQDMDHENMFWYRQDPGLGLRLIYFSYDVKMKEKGDIPEGYSVSREKKERFSLILESASTNQTSMYLCASSSLRHGEQFFGPGTRLTVL.

The chain employs TRBV7-9 and TRBJ1-4, with D possibly matching TRBD1 (5 bases). CDR1 is SEHNR, CDR2 FQNEAQ, per germline (reference sequence). Deletions cut 1 base from V and 4 bases from J, with 10 bases between. CDR3 length: 15 residues. CDR3: CASSLGGIGNEKLFF. The CDR3 nucleotides read TGTGCCAGCAGCTTAGGGGGGATCGGTAATGAAAAACTGTTTTTT.

There are a few counts of this clonotype. The chain joins TRBV2 to TRBJ2-3, with 7 bases matching TRBD1. CDR3 length: 15 amino acids. Trimming cost V 7 bases and J 4 bases; bases outside gene matches: 11. The germline V gene encodes CDR1 SNHLY and CDR2 FYNNEI. The CDR3 reads CASNYLAQGADTQYF. CDR3 nucleotide sequence: TGTGCCAGCAATTACCTGGCTCAGGGGGCAGATACGCAGTATTTT.

This clonotype occurred a few times. The chain is built from TRBV20-1 and TRBJ2-6; no clear D. In germline, CDR1 is DFQATT, CDR2 SNEGSKA (reference sequence). There are 12 residues in the CDR3. Trimming removed 6 bases at V and 2 bases at J, with 5 bases between. The CDR3 bases are TGCAGTGCGGTCACTGGGGCCAACGTCCTGACTTTC. The encoded protein is CSAVTGANVLTF.

At least ten counts were recorded for this clonotype. The chain combines TRBV2 with TRBJ2-1; possibly TRBD2 for D (5 bases). Trimming pared 4 bases from V and 10 bases from J, leaving 8 bases between. CDR1 and CDR2 (germline): SNHLY, FYNNEI. The CDR3 runs 11 residues. DNA of the CDR3: TGTGCCAGCAGTGGGCGGGTCGAGCAGTTCTTC. Protein product: CASSGRVEQFF.

The V and J genes are TRBV7-2 and TRBJ2-7; D is uncertain. From germline, CDR1 is SGHTA and CDR2 FQGNSA. This CDR3 has 15 residues. Trimming removed 0 bases at V and 2 bases at J, with 11 bases between. The CDR3 spells CASSLAIIRPYEQYF. The CDR3 region has the DNA TGTGCCAGCAGCTTAGCGATCATTAGACCCTACGAGCAGTACTTC.

This clonotype was detected many times. The rearrangement joins TRBV11-2 to TRBJ2-1; 9 bases align to TRBD2. The germline V gene has CDR1 SGHAT and CDR2 FQNNGV. The CDR3 covers 18 residues. J was trimmed by 0 bases and V by 7 bases; bases with no gene match: 13. DNA for the CDR3: TGTGCCAGCATAAGATGGTCGCGGGAGGGGAGCTCCTACAATGAGCAGTTCTTC. Its translation is CASIRWSREGSSYNEQFF.

The V gene is TRBV2, the J gene TRBJ2-3; D possibly corresponds to TRBD1 (6 bases). Trimming took 6 bases from V and 3 from J, leaving 10 bases between them. The CDR3 covers 13 residues. The V gene's germline CDR1 is SNHLY and CDR2 FYNNEI. CDR3 sequence (DNA): TGTGCCAGCAGGAGGACAGAAACAGATACGCAGTATTTT. As protein: CASRRTETDTQYF.

This clonotype was picked up a small number of times. The genes are TRBV20-1 and TRBJ2-7, with 8 bases that match TRBD1. With 5 bases clipped from V and 1 base from J, the junction kept 16 bases outside the gene matches. Germline-derived CDR1 and CDR2 are DFQATT and SNEGSKA (reference sequence). This CDR3 has 17 amino acids. CDR3: CSAPSWDRSIMSYEQYF. Here the CDR3 DNA reads TGCAGTGCTCCATCCTGGGACAGGTCCATAATGTCCTACGAGCAGTACTTC.

The chain combines TRBV20-1 with TRBJ2-7, with 9 bases lining up with TRBD2. The germline V gene has CDR1 DFQATT and CDR2 SNEGSKA (reference sequence). With V trimmed by 5 bases and J by 7 bases, 9 bases remained unmatched. The CDR3 has 13 residues. Written as DNA, the CDR3 is TGCAGTGCTTCCACGGGACTAGCTAGGGAGCAGTACTTC. The encoded protein is CSASTGLAREQYF.

The sample holds many counts of this clonotype. CDR3 in amino acids: CASSFGTGETQYF. CDR3 DNA sequence: TGCGCCAGCAGCTTTGGGACAGGAGAGACCCAGTACTTC. The rearrangement uses TRBV5-1 and TRBJ2-5, with 8 bases matching TRBD1. V gave up 2 bases and J gave up 4 bases; unmatched junction bases: 1. Per germline, CDR1 SGHRS and CDR2 YFSETQ. The CDR3 is 13 residues long.